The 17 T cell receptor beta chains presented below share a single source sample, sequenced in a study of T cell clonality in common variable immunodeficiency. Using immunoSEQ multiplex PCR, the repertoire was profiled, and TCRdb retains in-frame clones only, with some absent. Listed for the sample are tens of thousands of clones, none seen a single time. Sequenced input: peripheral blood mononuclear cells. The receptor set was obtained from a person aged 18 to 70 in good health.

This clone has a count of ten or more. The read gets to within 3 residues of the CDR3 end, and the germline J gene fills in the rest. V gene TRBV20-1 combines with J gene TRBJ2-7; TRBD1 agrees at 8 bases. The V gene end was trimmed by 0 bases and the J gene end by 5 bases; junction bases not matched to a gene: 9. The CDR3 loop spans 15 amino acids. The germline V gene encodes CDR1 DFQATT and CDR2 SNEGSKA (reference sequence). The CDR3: CSARDNGRGPDEQYF. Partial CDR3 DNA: TGCAGTGCTAGAGATAACGGCAGGGGGCCCGACGAG.

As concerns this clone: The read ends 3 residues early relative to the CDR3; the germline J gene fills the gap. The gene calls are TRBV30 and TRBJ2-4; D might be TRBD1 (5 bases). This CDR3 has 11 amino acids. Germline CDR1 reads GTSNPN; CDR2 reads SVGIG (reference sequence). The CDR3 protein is CASSRESGQYF. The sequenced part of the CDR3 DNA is TGTGCCTCTTCCAGGGAAAGTGGT. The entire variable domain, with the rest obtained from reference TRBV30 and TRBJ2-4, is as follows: SQTIHQWPATLVQPVGSPLSLECTVEGTSNPNLYWYRQAAGRGLQLLFYSVGIGQISSEVPQNLSASRPQDRQFILSSKKLLLSDSGFYLCASSRESGQYFGAGTRLSVL.

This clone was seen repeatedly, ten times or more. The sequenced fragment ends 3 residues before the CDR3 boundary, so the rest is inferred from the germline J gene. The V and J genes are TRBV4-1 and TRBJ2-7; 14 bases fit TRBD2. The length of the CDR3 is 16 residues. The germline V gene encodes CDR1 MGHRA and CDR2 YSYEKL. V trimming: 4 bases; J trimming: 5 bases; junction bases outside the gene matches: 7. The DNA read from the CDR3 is TGCGCCAGCAGCCGCACCGGGACTAGCGGGAGTCACGAG. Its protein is CASSRTGTSGSHE. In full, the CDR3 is CASSRTGTSGSHEQYF.

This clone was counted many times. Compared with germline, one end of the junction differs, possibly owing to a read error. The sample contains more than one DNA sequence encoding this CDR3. The covered CDR3 bases are TGTGCCAGCAGCCTGTTACCGGGACTTGGGACTAGCACAGATACG. The encoded protein is CASSLLPGLGTSTDT. The whole CDR3 region reads CASSLLPGLGTSTDTQYF. J is TRBJ2-3 and V is TRBV5-1; TRBD2 is a possible D gene (6 bases). The CDR3 end is not reached by the read, which stops 3 residues before it; the germline J gene fills it in. The CDR3 is 18 residues long. Per germline, CDR1 SGHRS and CDR2 YFSETQ.

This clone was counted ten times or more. This CDR3 reads CASSLLAGENEQFF. CDR3 bases read: TGCGCCAGCAGCTTGCTGGCGGGAGAGAATGAG. The V call is TRBV5-1, the J call TRBJ2-1; 7 bases are shared with TRBD2. The read comes to an end 3 residues before the CDR3 does, leaving the germline J gene to fill in the end. The CDR3 has 14 residues. Per germline, CDR1 SGHRS and CDR2 YFSETQ. V shed 1 base, J shed 7 bases, and the junction held 5 bases outside the gene matches.

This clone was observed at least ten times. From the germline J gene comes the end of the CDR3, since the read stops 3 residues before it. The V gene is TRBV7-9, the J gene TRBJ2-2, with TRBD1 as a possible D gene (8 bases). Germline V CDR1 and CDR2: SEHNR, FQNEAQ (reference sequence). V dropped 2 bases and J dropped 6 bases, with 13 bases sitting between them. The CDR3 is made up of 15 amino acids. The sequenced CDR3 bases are TGTGCCAGCAGCTTATCAACAGGGGGGGCCGGGGAG. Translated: CASSLSTGGAGE. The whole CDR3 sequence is CASSLSTGGAGELFF.

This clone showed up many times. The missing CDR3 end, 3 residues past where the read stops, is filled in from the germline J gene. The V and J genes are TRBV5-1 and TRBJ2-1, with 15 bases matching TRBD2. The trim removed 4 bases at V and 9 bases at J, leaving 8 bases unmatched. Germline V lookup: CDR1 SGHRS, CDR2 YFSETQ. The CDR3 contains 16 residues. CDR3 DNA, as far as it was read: TGCGCCAGCAGCGACCTACCGGGACTAGCGGGAGGTGAG. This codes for CASSDLPGLAGGE. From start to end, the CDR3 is CASSDLPGLAGGEQFF. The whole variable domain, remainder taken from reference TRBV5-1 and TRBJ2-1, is KAGVTQTPRYLIKTRGQQVTLSCSPISGHRSVSWYQQTPGQGLQFLFEYFSETQRNKGNFPGRFSGRQFSNSRSEMNVSTLELGDSALYLCASSDLPGLAGGEQFFGPGTRLTVL.

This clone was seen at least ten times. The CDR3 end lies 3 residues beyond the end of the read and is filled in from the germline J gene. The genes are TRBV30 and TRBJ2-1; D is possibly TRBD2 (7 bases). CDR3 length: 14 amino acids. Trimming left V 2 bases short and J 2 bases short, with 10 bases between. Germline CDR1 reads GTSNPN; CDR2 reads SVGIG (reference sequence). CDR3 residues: CAWSRGGPYNEQFF. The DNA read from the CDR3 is TGTGCCTGGAGTAGGGGGGGACCCTACAATGAG.

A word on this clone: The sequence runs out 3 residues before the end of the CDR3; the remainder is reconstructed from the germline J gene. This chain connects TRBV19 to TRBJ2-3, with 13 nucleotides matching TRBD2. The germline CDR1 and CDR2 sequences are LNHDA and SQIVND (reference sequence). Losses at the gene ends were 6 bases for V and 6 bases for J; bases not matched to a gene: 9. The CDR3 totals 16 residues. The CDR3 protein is CASSERTSGSRDTQYF. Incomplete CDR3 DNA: TGTGCCAGTAGCGAACGGACTAGCGGGAGCCGGGATACG.

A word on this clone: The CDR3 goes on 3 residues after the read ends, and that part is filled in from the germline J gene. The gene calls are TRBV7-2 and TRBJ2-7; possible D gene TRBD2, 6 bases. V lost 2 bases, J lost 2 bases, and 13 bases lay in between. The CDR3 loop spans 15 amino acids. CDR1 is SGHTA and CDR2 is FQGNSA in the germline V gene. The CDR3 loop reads CASSLRYRTTYEQYF. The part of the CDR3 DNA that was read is TGTGCCAGCAGCTTACGTTACAGGACTACCTACGAG.

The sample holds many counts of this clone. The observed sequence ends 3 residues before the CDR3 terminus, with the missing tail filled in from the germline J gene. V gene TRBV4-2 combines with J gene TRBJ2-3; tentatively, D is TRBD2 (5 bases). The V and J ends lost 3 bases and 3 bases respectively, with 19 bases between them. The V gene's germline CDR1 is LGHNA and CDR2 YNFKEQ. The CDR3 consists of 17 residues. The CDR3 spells CASSHYLRIAQTDTQYF. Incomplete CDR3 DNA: TGTGCCAGCAGCCACTACCTTCGTATAGCGCAAACAGATACG.

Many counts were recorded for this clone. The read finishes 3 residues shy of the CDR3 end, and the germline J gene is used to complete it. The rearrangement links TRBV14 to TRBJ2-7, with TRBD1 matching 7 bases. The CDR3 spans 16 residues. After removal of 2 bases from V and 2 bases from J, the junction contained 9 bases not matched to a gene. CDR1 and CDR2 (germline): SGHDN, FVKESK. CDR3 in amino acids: CASSQIEGTAPYEQYF. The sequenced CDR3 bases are TGTGCCAGCAGCCAAATAGAGGGGACAGCCCCCTACGAG.

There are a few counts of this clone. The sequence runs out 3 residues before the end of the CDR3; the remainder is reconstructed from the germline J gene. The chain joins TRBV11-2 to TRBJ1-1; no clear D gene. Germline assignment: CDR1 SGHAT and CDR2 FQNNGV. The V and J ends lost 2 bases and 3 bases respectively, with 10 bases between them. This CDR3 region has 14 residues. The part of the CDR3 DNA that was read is TGTGCCAGCAGCTTACGGGGTCTGGACACTGAA. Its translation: CASSLRGLDTE. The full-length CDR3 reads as CASSLRGLDTEAFF.

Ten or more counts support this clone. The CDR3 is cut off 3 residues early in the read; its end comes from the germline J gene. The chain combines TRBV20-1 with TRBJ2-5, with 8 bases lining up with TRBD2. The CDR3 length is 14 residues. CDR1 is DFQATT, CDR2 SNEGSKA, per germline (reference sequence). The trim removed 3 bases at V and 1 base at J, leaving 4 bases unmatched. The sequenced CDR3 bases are TGCAGTGCTAGTCCTGGGACTAGCCAAGAGACC. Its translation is CSASPGTSQET. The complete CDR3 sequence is CSASPGTSQETQYF.

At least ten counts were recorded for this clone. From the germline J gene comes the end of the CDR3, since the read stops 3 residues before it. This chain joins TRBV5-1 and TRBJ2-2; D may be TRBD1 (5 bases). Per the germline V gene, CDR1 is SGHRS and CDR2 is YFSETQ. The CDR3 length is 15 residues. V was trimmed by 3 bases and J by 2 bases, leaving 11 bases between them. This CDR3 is CASSSDSDNTGELFF. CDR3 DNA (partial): TGCGCCAGCAGCTCTGACAGCGATAACACCGGGGAG.

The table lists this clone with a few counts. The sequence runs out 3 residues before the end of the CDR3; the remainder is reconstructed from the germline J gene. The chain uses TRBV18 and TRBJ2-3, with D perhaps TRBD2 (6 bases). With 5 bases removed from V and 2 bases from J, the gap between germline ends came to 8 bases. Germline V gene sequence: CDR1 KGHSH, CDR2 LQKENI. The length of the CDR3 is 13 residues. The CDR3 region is CASSWDFTDTQYF. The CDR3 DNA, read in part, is TGTGCCAGCTCATGGGACTTCACAGATACG.

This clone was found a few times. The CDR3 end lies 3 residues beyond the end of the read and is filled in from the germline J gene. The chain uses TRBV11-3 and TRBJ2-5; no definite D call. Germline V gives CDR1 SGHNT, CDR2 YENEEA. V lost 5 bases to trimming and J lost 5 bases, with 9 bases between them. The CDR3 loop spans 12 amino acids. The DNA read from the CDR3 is TGTGCCAGCAGCCCCGCAAGGGAGACC. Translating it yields CASSPARET. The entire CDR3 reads CASSPARETQYF.